Shown below are 27 T cell receptor beta chains from a single sample sequenced in a study of shared clonotypes between healthy human individuals. Clones were sequenced by immunoSEQ multiplex PCR, and TCRdb holds only the in-frame ones, with some missing. The data contain roughly 760,000 clones, under 80% of them singletons. The sequenced material came from memory CD4+ T cells sorted from blood. Subset indicated: CD45RA-negative fraction. These receptors came from a young woman in good health.

This chain uses TRBV19 with TRBJ2-7; 12 positions match TRBD2. The CDR3 runs to 17 residues. In germline, CDR1 is LNHDA, CDR2 SQIVND (reference sequence). V lost 3 bases, J lost 8 bases, and 14 bases stayed unmatched. The CDR3 sequence is CASSMTTASGRARQQYF. In DNA form, the CDR3 reads TGTGCCAGTAGTATGACTACAGCTAGCGGGAGGGCCCGGCAGCAGTACTTC.

The CDR3 bases are TGCAGCGTTGGTCCGGCTGATACGCAGTATTTT. Protein product: CSVGPADTQYF. This chain connects TRBV29-1 to TRBJ2-3; D is undetermined. CDR1 SQVTM and CDR2 ANQGSEA come from the germline V gene. This CDR3 spans 11 amino acids. Trimming took off 4 bases at V and 6 bases at J, with 8 bases between the two ends.

The rearrangement links TRBV7-2 to TRBJ2-1; 9 bases fit TRBD2. The junction had 3 bases not matched to a gene; V was cut back by 2 bases and J by 4 bases. This CDR3 has 15 residues. Germline-derived CDR1 and CDR2 are SGHTA and FQGNSA. The CDR3 reads CASSLSSGIYNEQFF. The CDR3, as DNA: TGTGCCAGCAGCTTATCTAGCGGGATTTACAATGAGCAGTTCTTC.

The chain employs TRBV27 and TRBJ2-1; 7 nucleotides agree with TRBD2. This CDR3 spans 16 amino acids. V was pared by 10 bases and J by 3 bases, with 15 bases of the junction left unmatched. Per the germline V gene, CDR1 is MNHEY and CDR2 is SMNVEV (reference sequence). DNA of the CDR3: TGTGCCACCCGTTGGAGCAGGGAGGGCCTCTACAATGAGCAGTTCTTC. Translating gives CATRWSREGLYNEQFF.

The rearrangement joins TRBV18 to TRBJ2-3; D call uncertain. Per the germline V gene, CDR1 is KGHSH and CDR2 is LQKENI. This CDR3 region has 14 residues. V gave up 5 bases and J gave up 0 bases, with 9 bases separating them. CDR3: CASSTTTSTDTQYF. CDR3 DNA sequence: TGTGCCAGCTCAACGACCACTAGCACAGATACGCAGTATTTT. Full variable domain (remainder filled in from reference TRBV18 and TRBJ2-3): NAGVMQNPRHLVRRRGQEARLRCSPMKGHSHVYWYRQLPEEGLKFMVYLQKENIIDESGMPKERFSAEFPKEGPSILRIQQVVRGDSAAYFCASSTTTSTDTQYFGPGTRLTVL.

The chain couples TRBV5-4 to TRBJ2-1; TRBD2 is a possible D gene (5 bases). V was trimmed by 7 bases and J by 9 bases, leaving 20 bases between them. The CDR3 is 14 amino acids. Germline V CDR1 and CDR2: SGHNT, YYREEE (reference sequence). The CDR3 spells CASGGPGLWGEQFF. The CDR3 DNA is TGTGCCAGCGGTGGGCCGGGGTTATGGGGTGAGCAGTTCTTC.

Here the CDR3 reads CAISDSGASSYNEQFF. In DNA form, the CDR3 reads TGTGCCATCAGTGACTCAGGGGCCAGCTCCTACAATGAGCAGTTCTTC. V is TRBV10-3 and J is TRBJ2-1; a possible D gene is TRBD1 (6 bases). The CDR3 covers 16 residues. Germline V gives CDR1 ENHRY, CDR2 SYGVKD. The V end was cut by 3 bases, the J end by 0 bases, with 12 bases between.

V usage is TRBV4-1 and J usage is TRBJ1-3, with D maybe TRBD1 (6 bases). The CDR3 is 15 amino acids. CDR1 MGHRA and CDR2 YSYEKL come from the germline V gene. V lost 0 bases and J 6 bases, leaving 12 bases between the germline ends. The CDR3 reads CASSQEAQGSNTIYF. CDR3 sequence (DNA): TGCGCCAGCAGCCAAGAGGCACAGGGCTCAAACACCATATATTTT.

The CDR3 reads CASSLAGGGGREQYF. The CDR3, as DNA: TGCGCCAGCAGCTTGGCCGGAGGGGGAGGGCGCGAGCAGTACTTC. The chain links TRBV5-1 to TRBJ2-7, with D possibly TRBD2 on 7 matching bases. This CDR3 has 15 residues. The ends were cut back, 0 bases at V and 6 bases at J, with 16 bases in the middle. The V gene's germline CDR1 is SGHRS and CDR2 YFSETQ.

This chain connects TRBV18 to TRBJ2-3, with a weak D call TRBD2 (6 bases). This CDR3 region has 14 residues. Trimming stripped 5 bases from V and 0 bases from J, with 9 bases between. CDR1 KGHSH and CDR2 LQKENI come from the germline V gene. CDR3 bases: TGTGCCAGCTCAGTGGGACTTAGCACAGATACGCAGTATTTT. Translation gives CASSVGLSTDTQYF.

The V call is TRBV18, the J call TRBJ2-1; 11 bases agree with TRBD2. Per germline, CDR1 KGHSH and CDR2 LQKENI. The CDR3 is 16 amino acids. V lost 2 bases, J lost 4 bases, and 4 bases stayed unmatched. CDR3 DNA sequence: TGTGCCAGCTCACCAGTAGCGGGAGGGAATTACAATGAGCAGTTCTTC. It codes for CASSPVAGGNYNEQFF.

As for this clone: A much larger clone sits a single nucleotide away, making a read error possible. The same CDR3 can be traced to other DNA sequences in this sample. The gene calls are TRBV9 and TRBJ1-1, with D uncertain. This CDR3 is 14 amino acids long. The germline CDR1 and CDR2 sequences are SGDLS and YYNGEE. The CDR3 here is CASSRISTNTEAFF. The CDR3 region has the DNA TGTGCTAGCAGTAGAATATCCACGAACACTGAAGCTTTCTTT.

V is TRBV11-1 and J is TRBJ2-1; 13 nucleotides agree with TRBD2. Trimming removed 4 bases from V and 1 base from J; junction bases left unmatched: 1. Per germline, CDR1 SGHAT and CDR2 FQDESV (reference sequence). The CDR3 runs to 16 residues. The CDR3 nucleotides are TGTGCCAGCAGCTGGACTAGCGGGAGTTCCTACAATGAGCAGTTCTTC. It is translated as CASSWTSGSSYNEQFF.

V gene TRBV5-4 combines with J gene TRBJ1-1, with 10 bases aligning to TRBD1. The V gene's germline CDR1 is SGHNT and CDR2 YYREEE (reference sequence). Trimming cost V 4 bases and J 0 bases; bases outside gene matches: 9. CDR3 length: 17 amino acids. DNA for the CDR3: TGTGCCAGCAGCCCGCGTCCCGGGACAGGGGTGAACACTGAAGCTTTCTTT. It translates to CASSPRPGTGVNTEAFF.

The rearrangement joins TRBV29-1 to TRBJ2-7; D not certain. The CDR3 is 13 residues long. Germline V gene data show CDR1 as SQVTM and CDR2 as ANQGSEA. Between the trimmed V and J ends, which lost 6 bases and 9 bases, there was a span of 21 bases. CDR3 residues: CSVTPGNEIGQYF. Written as DNA, the CDR3 is TGCAGCGTGACCCCGGGCAACGAAATAGGGCAGTACTTC.

The V gene is TRBV9, the J gene TRBJ2-2; 11 bases line up with TRBD2. The germline V gene encodes CDR1 SGDLS and CDR2 YYNGEE. J lost 5 bases, V lost 0 bases, and 6 bases had no gene match. The CDR3 runs 17 residues. CDR3 bases: TGTGCCAGCAGCGTAGACGTAGCGGGAGGGCGGACCGGGGAGCTGTTTTTT. Translation gives CASSVDVAGGRTGELFF.

The rearrangement links TRBV9 to TRBJ1-1; D is perhaps TRBD1 (6 bases). CDR3 size: 18 residues. V lost 4 bases and J lost 4, with 26 bases in between. Germline assignment: CDR1 SGDLS and CDR2 YYNGEE. CDR3 sequence reads: CASSPPIEGGGRVTEAFF. CDR3 nucleotides: TGTGCCAGCAGCCCGCCGATCGAGGGAGGGGGTAGGGTCACTGAAGCTTTCTTT.

This clone was detected ten times or more. V usage is TRBV19 and J usage is TRBJ2-3, with a possible D match to TRBD2 (6 bases). The CDR3 loop spans 14 amino acids. Per the germline V gene, CDR1 is LNHDA and CDR2 is SQIVND (reference sequence). V lost 6 bases and J 3 bases, leaving 13 bases between the germline ends. CDR3 DNA sequence: TGTGCCAGTAGCTACGGTCGGGGGACAGATACGCAGTATTTT. This gives the protein CASSYGRGTDTQYF.

The chain couples TRBV5-4 to TRBJ1-1, with D possibly matching TRBD1 (6 bases). The CDR3 has 14 residues. Deletions cut 0 bases from V and 4 bases from J, with 10 bases between. Germline V gene data show CDR1 as SGHNT and CDR2 as YYREEE (reference sequence). The CDR3 DNA reads TGTGCCAGCAGCTTGGGACAGGCTCGCACTGAAGCTTTCTTT. Its protein is CASSLGQARTEAFF.

This clone has ten or more counts. The sample has other DNA sequences that encode this CDR3 too. The genes are TRBV5-1 and TRBJ2-3, with D possibly matching TRBD2 (5 bases). Germline V CDR1 and CDR2: SGHRS, YFSETQ. CDR3 size: 16 residues. Trimming removed 0 bases at V and 0 bases at J, with 11 bases between. CDR3 sequence: CASSLGGAASTDTQYF. The CDR3 nucleotides read TGCGCCAGCAGCTTGGGCGGAGCGGCTAGCACAGATACGCAGTATTTT.

In nucleotides, the CDR3 is TGTGCCAGCAGCTTATTTAGCGGAGAAAACACCGGGGAGCTGTTTTTT. Residues: CASSLFSGENTGELFF. The chain uses TRBV7-6 and TRBJ2-2; D is possibly TRBD2 (6 bases). This CDR3 is 16 amino acids long. V lost 2 bases and J lost 2, with 12 bases in between. Germline CDR1 and CDR2: SGHVS and FNYEAQ.

This chain joins TRBV12-2 and TRBJ2-7; the DNA was not compared with TRBD2, the D call given in the table. TRBV12-2 is described as a pseudogene. The CDR3 has 17 residues. CDR3 protein: CASRQTSRTSVGCEQYF. CDR3 coding DNA: TGTGCAAGTCGCCAAACTTCTAGGACTAGCGTCGGGTGCGAGCAGTACTTC.

V is TRBV9 and J is TRBJ1-3; D possibly corresponds to TRBD1 (5 bases). Germline CDR1 SGDLS, CDR2 YYNGEE. The germline V and J ends were trimmed by 0 bases and 0 bases, with 13 bases remaining between them. There are 17 residues in the CDR3. CDR3 bases: TGTGCCAGCAGCGTAGCTACCGGGGGGTTCTCTGGAAACACCATATATTTT. Its translation is CASSVATGGFSGNTIYF.

The chain is built from TRBV7-8 and TRBJ2-1; the D is unclear. The ends were cut back, 1 base at V and 13 bases at J, with 17 bases in the middle. CDR1 is SGHVS, CDR2 FQNEAQ, per germline. The CDR3 extends over 14 amino acids. The CDR3 bases are TGTGCCAGCAGCTTAGAGTCGACCGCAATACCTCAGTTCTTC. Its protein is CASSLESTAIPQFF.

Worth noting for this clone: Other DNA sequences of this sample code for an identical CDR3. This sequence joins TRBV28 and TRBJ2-4; possible D gene TRBD1, 6 bases. Deletions cut 4 bases from V and 0 bases from J, with 13 bases between. The CDR3 covers 16 residues. The germline V gene has CDR1 MDHEN and CDR2 SYDVKM. The CDR3 protein is CASSSPGQLAKNIQYF. The CDR3 DNA is TGTGCCAGCAGTTCCCCCGGACAGCTAGCCAAAAACATTCAGTACTTC.

This clone came up a few times. The CDR3 loop reads CASSKDRGAYNEQFF. The CDR3 DNA reads TGTGCCAGCAGTAAAGACAGGGGGGCCTACAATGAGCAGTTCTTC. The V gene is TRBV2, the J gene TRBJ2-1; 9 nucleotides agree with TRBD1. V was pared by 5 bases and J by 2 bases, with 4 bases of the junction left unmatched. There are 15 residues in the CDR3. CDR1 and CDR2 (germline): SNHLY, FYNNEI.

This rearrangement joins TRBV25-1 to TRBJ2-6; D is ambiguous. CDR1 is MGHDK, CDR2 SYGVNS, per germline. CDR3 size: 15 residues. V shed 3 bases and J shed 0 bases, with 6 bases lying between them. The CDR3 DNA follows: TGTGCCAGCAGTGACCGAAGCTCTGGGGCCAACGTCCTGACTTTC. The encoded protein is CASSDRSSGANVLTF.